This TCR beta chain was recorded in a study of blood T cell repertoires in COVID-19 (dated by TCRdb to the early 2020s). Regarding the complete study: Samples covering the acute and convalescent phases of COVID-19 were provided by collaborators in the United States, Italy and Spain. The material from the prospective study consisted of cDNA or gDNA derived from T cells, B-cell-depleted T cells, or PBMCs. Subjects who had been exposed to COVID-19, were actively infected with it, or had recovered from it provided the deeply sampled blood TCRbeta repertoires that made up the dataset. A freely available public database, intended as a resource for researchers studying the immune response to SARS-CoV-2, is where the repertoires were released. Samples were obtained from the ongoing ImmuneRACE study (first 160 participants) and from 1,254 subjects provided by 6 global collaborators. A de-identified subject ID, COVID-19 status, age in years and sex were almost always included in the sample metadata. Where available, HLA class I and class II types were obtained from metadata supplied by the sample provider rather than from assay-based typing.

Points the paper makes about the study in general: How much clinical and demographic metadata was included differed by source and by participant, and the metadata was provided uncurated.

The immunoSEQ Assay, a bias-controlled multiplex PCR, was used to amplify TCRbeta CDR3 regions from genomic DNA. Concerning the study's data processing: Nucleated cell counts per sample were estimated from amplification of reference gene primers within the assay. To quantify the absolute abundance of each unique TCRbeta CDR3 rearrangement, sequence reads were collapsed and filtered. For each sample, productive Simpson clonality was calculated by taking the square root of Simpson's diversity index across productive rearrangements. In its TCRdb copy, this immuneACCESS table keeps in-frame sequences only and misses some clones. Where compared with another copy, unresolved V genes explain less than half of these, and the others have no known cause. Clonal size and the V and J genes are those of that table, whereas D and trimming came from the DNA. The sample data list about 15,000 clones, and roughly 90% of these were observed just once. The top ten hold approximately 3.1% of the sample.

From a lookup of the germline V gene (reference sequence), CDR1 and CDR2 are SEHNR and FQNEAQ. V is reduced by 5 bases and J by 4 bases, leaving a spacing of 14 bases between them. The CDR3 contains 14 residues, cysteine and phenylalanine counted. Of the read, only the CDR3 DNA is kept; its 42 bases are in frame from base 1. Of note for this clone: The specificity of this receptor is unknown. Nothing much larger sits one base from this clone, and base qualities are not available.

Whole blood was collected in K2EDTA tubes by collaborating institutions according to the institutions' own protocols. For TCRbeta analysis, collaborator samples were shipped as frozen whole blood, as isolated PBMCs, or as DNA extracted from either sample type. This chain joins TRBV7-9 to TRBJ1-2, and perhaps TRBD1 as D gene, on 5 matching bases. The sequence derives from a human donor in a cohort sampled during active COVID-19. Material: peripheral blood. This receptor has the CDR3 CASSGAGSSYGYTF. The nucleotide sequence is given as TGTGCCAGCAGCGGAGCAGGGTCCTCCTATGGCTACACCTTC.